This TCR beta chain emerged from a study of blood T cell repertoires in COVID-19 (dated by TCRdb to between 2020 and 2021). In the study overall: Samples from collaborators originated in the United States, Italy and Spain and spanned both the acute and convalescent phases of COVID-19. The prospective study material was composed of cDNA or gDNA derived from T cells, B-cell-depleted T cells, or PBMCs. Subjects who had been exposed to COVID-19, were actively infected with it, or had recovered from it provided the deeply sampled blood TCRbeta repertoires that made up the dataset. A freely available public database, intended as a resource for researchers studying the immune response to SARS-CoV-2, is where the repertoires were released. The samples were drawn from the first 160 participants of the ongoing ImmuneRACE study and from some 1,300 subjects provided by 6 global collaborators. A de-identified subject ID, COVID-19 status, age in years and sex were almost always included in the sample metadata. Where HLA class I and class II types were available, the types were taken from metadata supplied by the sample provider, not from assay-based typing. Overall study outcomes, separate from this receptor: The amount of clinical and demographic metadata varied by source and participant and was provided uncurated.

Whole blood was collected in K2EDTA tubes by collaborating institutions according to the institutions' own protocols. For TCRbeta analysis, collaborators shipped samples in one of three forms: frozen whole blood, isolated PBMCs, or DNA extracted from either of those sample types. The immunoSEQ Assay, a bias-controlled multiplex PCR, was used to amplify TCRbeta CDR3 regions from genomic DNA. In the original analysis: The number of nucleated cells in each sample was estimated by amplification of reference gene primers within the assay. To quantify the absolute abundance of each unique TCRbeta CDR3 rearrangement, sequence reads were collapsed and filtered. Productive Simpson clonality was computed per sample as the square root of Simpson's diversity index over productive rearrangements. In its TCRdb copy, this immuneACCESS table keeps in-frame sequences only and misses some clones. Where compared with another copy, unresolved V genes explain less than half of these, and the others have no known cause. V and J calls and clone size are those listed in that table; D and trimming were worked out from the DNA. The sample records about 170,000 clones, approximately 80% of which are singletons. The top ten clones comprise about 20% of the sample.

CDR1 and CDR2 (LNHNV, YYDKDF) derive from the germline V gene (reference sequence). From its cysteine to its phenylalanine, the CDR3 spans 14 amino acids. CDR3 DNA is the only sequence kept; it has 42 bases, read in frame from the first base. V is cut by 0 bases and J by 3 bases, and the space between the germline ends is 8 bases. Comments on this clone: Its antigen remains unidentified. No clone much larger than this one lies a single base away; base qualities are absent.

Sequencing used peripheral blood. The clonotype comes from a woman over 75 with acute or convalescent COVID-19. The chain is assembled from TRBV15 and TRBJ1-2; the D gene cannot be named for sure. For the CDR3, the sequence is CATSRDPVYYGYTF. The DNA reads TGTGCCACCAGCAGAGATCCCGTCTACTATGGCTACACCTTC.